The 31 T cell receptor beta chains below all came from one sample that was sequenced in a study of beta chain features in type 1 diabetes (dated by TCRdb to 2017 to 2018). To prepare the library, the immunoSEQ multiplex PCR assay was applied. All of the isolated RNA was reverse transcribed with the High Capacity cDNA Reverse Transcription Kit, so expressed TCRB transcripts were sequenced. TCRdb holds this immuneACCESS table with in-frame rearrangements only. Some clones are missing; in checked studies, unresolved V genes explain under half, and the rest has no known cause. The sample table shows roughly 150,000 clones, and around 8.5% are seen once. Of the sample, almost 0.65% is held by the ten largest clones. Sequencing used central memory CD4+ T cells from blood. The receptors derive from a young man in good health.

For the CDR3, the DNA is TGCAGCGTTGATCCAGGGTTTCAGAACACTGAAGCTTTCTTT. Amino acids: CSVDPGFQNTEAFF. The chain has TRBV29-1 and TRBJ1-1, with D tentatively TRBD1 (5 bases). The ends were cut back, 3 bases at V and 1 base at J, with 12 bases in the middle. Germline values: CDR1 SQVTM, CDR2 ANQGSEA. This CDR3 region has 14 residues.

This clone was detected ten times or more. In nucleotides, the CDR3 is TGCAGTACGTTACGCGTTGAGACCCAGTACTTC. Amino acid sequence: CSTLRVETQYF. The V gene is TRBV20-1, the J gene TRBJ2-5; D ambiguous. Germline CDR1 reads DFQATT; CDR2 reads SNEGSKA (reference sequence). This CDR3 comprises 11 residues. V was clipped by 8 bases and J by 5 bases, with 12 bases between them.

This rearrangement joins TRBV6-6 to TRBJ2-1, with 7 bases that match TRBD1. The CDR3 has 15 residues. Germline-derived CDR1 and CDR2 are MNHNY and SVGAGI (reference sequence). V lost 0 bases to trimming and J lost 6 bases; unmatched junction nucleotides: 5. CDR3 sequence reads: CASSYSRTGGNEQFF. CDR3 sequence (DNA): TGTGCCAGCAGTTACTCCCGGACAGGAGGCAATGAGCAGTTCTTC.

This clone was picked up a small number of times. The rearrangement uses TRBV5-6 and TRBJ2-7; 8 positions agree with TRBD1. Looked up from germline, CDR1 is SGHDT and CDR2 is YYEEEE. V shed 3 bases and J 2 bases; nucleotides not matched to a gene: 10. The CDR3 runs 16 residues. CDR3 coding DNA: TGTGCCAGCAGCTGGACAGGGCGGACAGCAGCCTACGAGCAGTACTTC. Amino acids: CASSWTGRTAAYEQYF. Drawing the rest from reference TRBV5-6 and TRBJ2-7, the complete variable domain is DAGVTQSPTHLIKTRGQQVTLRCSPKSGHDTVSWYQQALGQGPQFIFQYYEEEERQRGNFPDRFSGHQFPNYSSELNVNALLLGDSALYLCASSWTGRTAAYEQYFGPGTRLTVT.

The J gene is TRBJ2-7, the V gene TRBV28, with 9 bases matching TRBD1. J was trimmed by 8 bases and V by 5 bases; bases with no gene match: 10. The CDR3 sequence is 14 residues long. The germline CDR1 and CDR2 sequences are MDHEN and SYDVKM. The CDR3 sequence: CASSPPDRGVKQYF. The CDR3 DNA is TGTGCCAGCAGTCCTCCAGACAGGGGGGTTAAGCAGTACTTC.

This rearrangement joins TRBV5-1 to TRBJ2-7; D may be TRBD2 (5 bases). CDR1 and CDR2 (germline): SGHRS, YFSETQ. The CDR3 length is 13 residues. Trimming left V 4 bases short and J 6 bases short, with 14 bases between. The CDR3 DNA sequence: TGCGCCAGCAGCCCGGTGGGCGGGTCCGAGCAGTACTTC. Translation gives CASSPVGGSEQYF.

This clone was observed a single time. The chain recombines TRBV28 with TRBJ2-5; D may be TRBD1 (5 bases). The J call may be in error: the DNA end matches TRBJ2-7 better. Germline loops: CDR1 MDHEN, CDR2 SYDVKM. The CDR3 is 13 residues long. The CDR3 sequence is CATWGSSYYEQYF. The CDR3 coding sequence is TGTGCCACCTGGGGCAGTTCTTACTACGAGCAGTACTTC.

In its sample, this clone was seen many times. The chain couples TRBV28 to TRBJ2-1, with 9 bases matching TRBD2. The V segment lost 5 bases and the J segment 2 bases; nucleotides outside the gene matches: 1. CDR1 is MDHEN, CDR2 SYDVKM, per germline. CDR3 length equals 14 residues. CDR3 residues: CASSLAGPYNEQFF. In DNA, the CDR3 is TGTGCCAGCAGTCTAGCGGGACCCTACAATGAGCAGTTCTTC.

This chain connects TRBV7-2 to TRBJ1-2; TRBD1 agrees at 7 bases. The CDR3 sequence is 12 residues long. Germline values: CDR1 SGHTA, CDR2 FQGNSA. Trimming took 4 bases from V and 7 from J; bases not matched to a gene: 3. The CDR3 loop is CASSYDRAGYTF. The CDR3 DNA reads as TGTGCCAGCAGCTACGACAGGGCTGGCTACACCTTC. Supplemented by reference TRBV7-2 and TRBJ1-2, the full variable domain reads GAGVSQSPSNKVTEKGKDVELRCDPISGHTALYWYRQSLGQGLEFLIYFQGNSAPDKSGLPSDRFSAERTGGSVSTLTIQRTQQEDSAVYLCASSYDRAGYTFGSGTRLTVV.

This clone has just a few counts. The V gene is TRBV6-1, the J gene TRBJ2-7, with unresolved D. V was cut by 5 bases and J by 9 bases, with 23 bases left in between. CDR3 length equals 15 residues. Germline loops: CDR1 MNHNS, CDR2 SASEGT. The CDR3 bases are TGTGCCAGCAGTCCCCTGACCGGGTATAACCTGGGGCAGTACTTC. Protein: CASSPLTGYNLGQYF.

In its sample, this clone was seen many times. The CDR3 DNA reads TGCGCCAGCAGCCAAGAATCCGGGGGGGCCAAAAACATTCAGTACTTC. It translates to CASSQESGGAKNIQYF. The J gene is TRBJ2-4, the V gene TRBV4-3, with 7 bases identical to TRBD2. CDR1 LGHNA and CDR2 YSLEER come from the germline V gene. Unmatched junction bases numbered 3, after V lost 0 bases and J lost 1 base. CDR3 length equals 16 residues.

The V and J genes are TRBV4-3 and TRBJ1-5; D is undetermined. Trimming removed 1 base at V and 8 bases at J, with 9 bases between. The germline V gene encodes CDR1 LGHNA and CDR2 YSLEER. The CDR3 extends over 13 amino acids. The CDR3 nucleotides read TGCGCCAGCAGCCAAGTCCTTCCGGAGCCCCAGCATTTT. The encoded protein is CASSQVLPEPQHF.

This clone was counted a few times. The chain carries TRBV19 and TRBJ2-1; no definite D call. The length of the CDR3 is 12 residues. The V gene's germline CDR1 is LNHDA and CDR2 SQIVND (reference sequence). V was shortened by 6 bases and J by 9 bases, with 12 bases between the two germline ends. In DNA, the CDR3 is TGTGCCAGTAGCGTGAGGTCTGGTGAGCAGTTCTTC. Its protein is CASSVRSGEQFF.

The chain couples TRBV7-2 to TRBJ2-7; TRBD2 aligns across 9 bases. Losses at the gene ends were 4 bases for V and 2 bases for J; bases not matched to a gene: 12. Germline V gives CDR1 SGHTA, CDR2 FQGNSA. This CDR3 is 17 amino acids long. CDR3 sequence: CASSSLWAGGPPYEQYF. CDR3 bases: TGTGCCAGCAGCTCCCTGTGGGCGGGAGGGCCCCCCTACGAGCAGTACTTC.

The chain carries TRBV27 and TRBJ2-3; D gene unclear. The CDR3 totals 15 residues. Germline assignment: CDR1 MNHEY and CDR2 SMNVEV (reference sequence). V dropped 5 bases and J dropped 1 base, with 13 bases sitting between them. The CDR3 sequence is CASSRRNLGTDTQYF. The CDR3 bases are TGTGCCAGCAGTCGACGGAACCTAGGCACAGATACGCAGTATTTT.

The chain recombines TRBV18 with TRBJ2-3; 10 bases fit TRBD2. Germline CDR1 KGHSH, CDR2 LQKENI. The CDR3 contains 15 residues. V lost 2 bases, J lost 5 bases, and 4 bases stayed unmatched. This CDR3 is CASSPEAGGVDTQYF. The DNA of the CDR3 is TGTGCCAGCTCACCAGAAGCGGGAGGGGTAGATACGCAGTATTTT.

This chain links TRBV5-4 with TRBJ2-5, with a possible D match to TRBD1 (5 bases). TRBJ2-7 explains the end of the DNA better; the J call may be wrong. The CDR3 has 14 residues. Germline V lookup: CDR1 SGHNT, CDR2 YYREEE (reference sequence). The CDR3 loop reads CASSPDRYAYEQYF. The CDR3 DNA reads TGTGCCAGCAGCCCCGACAGATACGCCTACGAGCAGTACTTC.

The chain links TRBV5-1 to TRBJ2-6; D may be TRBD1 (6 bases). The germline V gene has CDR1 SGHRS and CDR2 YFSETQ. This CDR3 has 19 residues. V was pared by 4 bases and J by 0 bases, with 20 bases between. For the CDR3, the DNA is TGCGCCAGCAGCGGAGCGACAGGACGCCAAAACTCTGGGGCCAACGTCCTGACTTTC. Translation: CASSGATGRQNSGANVLTF.

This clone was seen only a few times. For the CDR3, the DNA is TGTGCCAGCAGTGAATATGGGACTTCACAAGAGACCCAGTACTTC. Encoded protein: CASSEYGTSQETQYF. The chain joins TRBV25-1 to TRBJ2-5; perhaps TRBD2 as D (6 bases). Germline CDR1 is MGHDK and CDR2 is SYGVNS. CDR3 length: 15 amino acids. V dropped 0 bases and J dropped 2 bases, with 10 bases sitting between them.

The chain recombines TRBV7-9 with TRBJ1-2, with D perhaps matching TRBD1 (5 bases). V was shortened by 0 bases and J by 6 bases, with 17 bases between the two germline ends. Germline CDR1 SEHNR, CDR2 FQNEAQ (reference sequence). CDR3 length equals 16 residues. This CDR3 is CASSLAGRGGEDGYTF. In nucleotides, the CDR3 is TGTGCCAGCAGCTTAGCTGGGCGGGGAGGGGAAGATGGCTACACCTTC.

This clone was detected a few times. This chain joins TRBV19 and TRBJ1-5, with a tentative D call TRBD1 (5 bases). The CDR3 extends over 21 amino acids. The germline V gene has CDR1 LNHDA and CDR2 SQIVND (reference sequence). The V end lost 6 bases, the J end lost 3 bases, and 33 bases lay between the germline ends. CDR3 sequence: CASRMHRVRRGGAGSNQPQHF. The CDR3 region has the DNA TGTGCCAGTAGGATGCACCGGGTTCGGCGTGGCGGGGCGGGCTCCAATCAGCCCCAGCATTTT.

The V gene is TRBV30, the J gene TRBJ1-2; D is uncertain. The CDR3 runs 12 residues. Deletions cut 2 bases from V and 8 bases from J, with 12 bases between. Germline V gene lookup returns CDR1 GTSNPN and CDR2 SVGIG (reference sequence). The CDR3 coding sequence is TGTGCCTGGAGTAACCAGCCGGGAGGCTACACCTTC. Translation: CAWSNQPGGYTF.

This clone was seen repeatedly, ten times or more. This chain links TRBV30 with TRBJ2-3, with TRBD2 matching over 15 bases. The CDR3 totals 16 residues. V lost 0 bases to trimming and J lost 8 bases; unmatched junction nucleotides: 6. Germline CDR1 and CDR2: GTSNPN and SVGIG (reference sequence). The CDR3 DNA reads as TGTGCCTGGAGTGTCGGGACTAGCGGGGGGCTTACTACGCAGTATTTT. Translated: CAWSVGTSGGLTTQYF.

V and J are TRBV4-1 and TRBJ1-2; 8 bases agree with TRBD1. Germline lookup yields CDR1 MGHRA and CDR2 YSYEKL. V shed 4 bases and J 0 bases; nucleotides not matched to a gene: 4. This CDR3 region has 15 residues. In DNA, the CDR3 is TGCGCCAGCAGCCGGGACAGGCTAGCTAACTATGGCTACACCTTC. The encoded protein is CASSRDRLANYGYTF.

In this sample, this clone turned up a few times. CDR3 sequence: CASSLGGRGDEKLFF. DNA for the CDR3: TGCGCCAGCAGCCTTGGGGGCAGGGGAGATGAAAAACTGTTTTTT. This rearrangement joins TRBV5-1 to TRBJ1-4, with D possibly being TRBD1 (6 bases). The CDR3 is 15 residues long. CDR1 SGHRS and CDR2 YFSETQ come from the germline V gene. Trimming left V 4 bases short and J 6 bases short, with 16 bases between.

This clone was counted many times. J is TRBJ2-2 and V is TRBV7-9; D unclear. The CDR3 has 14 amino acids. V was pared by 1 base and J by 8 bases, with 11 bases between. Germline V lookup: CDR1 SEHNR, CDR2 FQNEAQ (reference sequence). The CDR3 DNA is TGTGCCAGCAGCTTAGAGTCCGCGGCAGGGGAGCTGTTTTTT. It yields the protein CASSLESAAGELFF.

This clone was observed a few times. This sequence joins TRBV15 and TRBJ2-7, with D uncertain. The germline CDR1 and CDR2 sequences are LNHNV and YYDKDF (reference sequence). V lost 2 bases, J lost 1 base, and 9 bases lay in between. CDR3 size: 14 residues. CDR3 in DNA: TGTGCCACCAGCAGAAGGTCAGGTTCCTACGAGCAGTACTTC. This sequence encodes CATSRRSGSYEQYF.

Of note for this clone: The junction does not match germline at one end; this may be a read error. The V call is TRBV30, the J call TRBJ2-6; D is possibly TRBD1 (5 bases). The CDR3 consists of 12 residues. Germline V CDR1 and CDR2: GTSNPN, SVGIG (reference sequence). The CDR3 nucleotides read TGTGCCTGGAGTGCTGGGGCCAACGTCCCGACTTTC. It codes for CAWSAGANVPTF.

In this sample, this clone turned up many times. The CDR3 nucleotides are TGTGCCAGCAGCTTGGGCAGTCTTAGTAGCACAGATACGCAGTATTTT. Translating gives CASSLGSLSSTDTQYF. The chain combines TRBV7-9 with TRBJ2-3; no firm D call. CDR3 size: 16 residues. The germline V and J ends were trimmed by 3 bases and 0 bases, with 13 bases remaining between them. Germline V gene sequence: CDR1 SEHNR, CDR2 FQNEAQ (reference sequence).

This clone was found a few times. The CDR3 bases are TGTGCCAGCAGGTCGGGACTAGCGGGAGCCAATGAGCAGTTCTTC. As protein: CASRSGLAGANEQFF. The chain carries TRBV27 and TRBJ2-1; 14 bases align to TRBD2. This CDR3 has 15 amino acids. Germline-derived CDR1 and CDR2 are MNHEY and SMNVEV (reference sequence). Trimming removed 6 bases from V and 6 bases from J; junction bases left unmatched: 4.

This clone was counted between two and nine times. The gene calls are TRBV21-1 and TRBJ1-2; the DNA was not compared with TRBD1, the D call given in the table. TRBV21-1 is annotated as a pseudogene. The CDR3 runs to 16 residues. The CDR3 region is CASIGRLNRTNYGYTF. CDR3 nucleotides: TGTGCCAGCATAGGCAGGCTGAATCGAACGAACTATGGCTACACCTTC.